The 5 T cell receptor beta chains reported below all come from one sample, sequenced in a study of blood T cells in healthy people across ages. PCR was performed a second time for about 6 to 12 cycles using a sample-barcoded 5' primer and a J-beta primer mix. TCRdb processed the 5' RACE reads anew with MiXCR; each CDR3 protein has one entry. The sample carries over 700,000 distinct CDR3 sequences, about 48% recorded once. Sequencing was done on a sample of blood. The receptors stem from an older man in good health.

J is TRBJ2-1 and V is TRBV7-9; 8 bases are shared with TRBD2. Germline assignment: CDR1 SEHNR and CDR2 FQNEAQ (reference sequence). The CDR3 covers 15 residues. V lost 2 bases, J lost 9 bases, and 9 bases stayed unmatched. The CDR3 DNA is TGTGCCAGCAGCTTACGACGGGAGGGCCTCCCTGAGCAGTTCTTC. It translates to CASSLRREGLPEQFF.

The rearrangement joins TRBV27 to TRBJ1-2; D is ambiguous. Between the trimmed V and J ends, which lost 0 bases and 4 bases, there was a span of 15 bases. Germline V gene lookup returns CDR1 MNHEY and CDR2 SMNVEV (reference sequence). There are 16 residues in the CDR3. For the CDR3, the DNA is TGTGCCAGCAGTTTATCGAGAGGAGCAGCGGGCTATGGCTACACCTTC. Translated, it gives CASSLSRGAAGYGYTF.

J is TRBJ1-2 and V is TRBV5-1; D unresolved. Germline CDR1 is SGHRS and CDR2 is YFSETQ. The CDR3 covers 15 residues. The V and J ends lost 2 bases and 4 bases respectively, with 15 bases between them. The CDR3 protein is CASSFVPGGGYGYTF. DNA of the CDR3: TGCGCCAGCAGCTTCGTGCCGGGCGGAGGCTATGGCTACACCTTC.

This clonotype was seen at least ten times. The chain employs TRBV10-3 and TRBJ2-7; D not resolved. This CDR3 has 18 residues. V lost 4 bases and J 3 bases, leaving 25 bases between the germline ends. The germline gives CDR1 ENHRY, CDR2 SYGVKD. The CDR3 reads CAISGEDGPFNSNYEQYF. The CDR3, as DNA: TGTGCCATCAGTGGAGAGGATGGTCCGTTCAACAGCAACTACGAGCAGTACTTC.

In its sample, this clonotype was seen a few times. The chain has TRBV7-2 and TRBJ2-5; D unresolved. Germline values: CDR1 SGHTA, CDR2 FQGNSA. V was cut by 1 base and J by 0 bases, with 12 bases left in between. The CDR3 sequence is 16 residues long. The CDR3 DNA reads as TGTGCCAGCAGCTTAGAAGGTCGGCTAGACCAAGAGACCCAGTACTTC. It codes for CASSLEGRLDQETQYF.